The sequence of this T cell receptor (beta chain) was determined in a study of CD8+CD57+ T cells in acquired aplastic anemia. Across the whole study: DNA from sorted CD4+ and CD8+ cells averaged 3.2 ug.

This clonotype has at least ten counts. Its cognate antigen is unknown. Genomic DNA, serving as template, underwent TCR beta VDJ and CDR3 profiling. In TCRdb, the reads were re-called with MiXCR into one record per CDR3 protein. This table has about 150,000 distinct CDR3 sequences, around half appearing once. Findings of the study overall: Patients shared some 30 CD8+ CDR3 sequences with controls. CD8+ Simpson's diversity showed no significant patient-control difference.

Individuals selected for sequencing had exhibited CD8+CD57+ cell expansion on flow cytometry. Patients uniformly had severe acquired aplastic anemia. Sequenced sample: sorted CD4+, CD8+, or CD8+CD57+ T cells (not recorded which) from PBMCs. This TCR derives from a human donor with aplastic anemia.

The CDR3 is CASSPHTQGNYGYTF. DNA for the CDR3: TGTGCCAGCAGCCCCCACACACAGGGGAACTATGGCTACACCTTC. The V and J genes are TRBV3-1 and TRBJ1-2; 7 bases match TRBD1. The germline V gene has CDR1 LGHDT and CDR2 YNNKEL (reference sequence). The ends lost 4 bases at V and 2 bases at J; junction bases unmatched: 7. This CDR3 spans 15 amino acids.